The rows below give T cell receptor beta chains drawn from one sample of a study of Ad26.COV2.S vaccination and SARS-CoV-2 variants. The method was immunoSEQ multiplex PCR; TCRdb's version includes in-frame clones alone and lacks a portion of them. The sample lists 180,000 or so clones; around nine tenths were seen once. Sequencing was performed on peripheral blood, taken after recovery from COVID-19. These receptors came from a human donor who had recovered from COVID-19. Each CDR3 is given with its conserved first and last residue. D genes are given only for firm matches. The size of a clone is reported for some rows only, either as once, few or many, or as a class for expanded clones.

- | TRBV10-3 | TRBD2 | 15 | CAISLGLASSYEQYF
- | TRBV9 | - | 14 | CASSVDGSTDTQYF
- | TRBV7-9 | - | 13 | CASSLRANTEAFF
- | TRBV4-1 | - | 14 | CASSQGDGSHGYTF
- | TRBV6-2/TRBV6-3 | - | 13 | CASSQALRETQYF
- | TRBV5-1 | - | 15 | CASGTGPSSYNEQFF
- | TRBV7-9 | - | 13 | CASSRGLLYGYTF
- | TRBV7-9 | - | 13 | CASSLPQRDIQYF
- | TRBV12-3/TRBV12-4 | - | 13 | CASSPRQNTEAFF
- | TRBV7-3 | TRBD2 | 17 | CASSITPLSGGNNEQFF
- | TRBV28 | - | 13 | CASSSEENTEAFF
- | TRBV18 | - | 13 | CASSPGGGNTIYF
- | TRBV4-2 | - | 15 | CASSQDVDRWETQYF
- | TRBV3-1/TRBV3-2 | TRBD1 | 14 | CASSPWDRYNEQFF
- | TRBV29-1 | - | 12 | CSVDLGSTEAFF
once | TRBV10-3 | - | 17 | CAISESIRGDRVYEQYF
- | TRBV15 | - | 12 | CATSSSGNTIYF
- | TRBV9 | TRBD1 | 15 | CASSVEGRGDYGYTF
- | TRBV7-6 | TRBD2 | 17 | CASSLVSSGRGSYEQYF
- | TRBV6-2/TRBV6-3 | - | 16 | CASSYYSGGVGETQYF
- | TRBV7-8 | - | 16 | CASSLAPAGRSYEQYF
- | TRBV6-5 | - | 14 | CASTRGALNYGYTF
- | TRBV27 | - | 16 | CASSLSLGENTGELFF
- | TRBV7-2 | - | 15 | CASTPQIATTGELFF
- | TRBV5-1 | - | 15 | CASSRGASDQETQYF
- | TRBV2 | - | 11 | CASSESWTQYF
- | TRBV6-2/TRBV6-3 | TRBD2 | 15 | CASRPSGGRQETQYF
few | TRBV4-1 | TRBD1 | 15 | CASSPGTGARNEQFF
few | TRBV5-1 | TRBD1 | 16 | CASSERTGLNNSPLHF
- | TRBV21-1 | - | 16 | CASSARTSHPWETQYF
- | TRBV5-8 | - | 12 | CASRGGEYEQYF
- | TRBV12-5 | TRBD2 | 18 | CASGLVGVAGASSYEQYF
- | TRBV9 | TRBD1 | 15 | CASSPSPDRGQPQHF
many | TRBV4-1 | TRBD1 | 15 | CASSHEGGNVDTQYF
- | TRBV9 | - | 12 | CASSVAEETQYF
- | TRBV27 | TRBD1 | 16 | CASSPAVGQINEKLFF
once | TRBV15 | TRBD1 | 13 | CATSKDRGYEQYF
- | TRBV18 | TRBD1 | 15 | CASSPGQGVNEKLFF
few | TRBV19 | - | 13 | CASSIRNTYEQYF
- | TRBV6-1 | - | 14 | CASREDGPQDTQYF